Listed here are 18 T cell receptor beta chains from one sample, sequenced in a study of lymphopenia after photon versus proton radiotherapy. TCRdb's copy holds only in-frame clones and misses some; the assay was immunoSEQ multiplex PCR. The data show about 55,000 clones, 84% seen once. Sequencing was performed on peripheral blood, taken from a patient treated with proton-based radiotherapy. The source is a man in his fifties or sixties with pancreatic cancer.

This clone has only a few counts. This rearrangement joins TRBV13 to TRBJ1-3, with 7 bases aligning to TRBD1. Germline lookup yields CDR1 PRHDT and CDR2 FYEKMQ (reference sequence). This CDR3 has 16 residues. Trimming at V came to 3 bases and at J to 3 bases, leaving 8 bases not matched to a gene. CDR3 sequence: CASSFRQGGRGNTIYF. The CDR3 region has the DNA TGTGCCAGCAGCTTCCGTCAGGGGGGCCGTGGAAACACCATATATTTT. Drawing the rest from reference TRBV13 and TRBJ1-3, the complete variable domain is AAGVIQSPRHLIKEKRETATLKCYPIPRHDTVYWYQQGPGQDPQFLISFYEKMQSDKGSIPDRFSAQQFSDYHSELNMSSLELGDSALYFCASSFRQGGRGNTIYFGEGSWLTVV.

This clone was found once. The rearrangement links TRBV5-1 to TRBJ2-1, with D perhaps matching TRBD2 (5 bases). V shed 4 bases and J shed 2 bases, with 10 bases lying between them. Per the germline V gene, CDR1 is SGHRS and CDR2 is YFSETQ. This CDR3 spans 14 amino acids. CDR3 sequence (DNA): TGCGCCAGCAGCCCGGGAACGGCCTACAATGAGCAGTTCTTC. This gives the protein CASSPGTAYNEQFF.

This clone came up once. V usage is TRBV10-3 and J usage is TRBJ2-7; 10 bases align to TRBD1. This CDR3 region has 17 residues. V shed 0 bases, J shed 1 base, and the junction held 6 bases outside the gene matches. Germline CDR1 and CDR2: ENHRY and SYGVKD. The CDR3 nucleotides read TGTGCCATCAGTGAGTCGGGGACAGGGGCCATGTCCTACGAGCAGTACTTC. Translation: CAISESGTGAMSYEQYF.

The chain links TRBV25-1 to TRBJ2-3, with 13 bases aligning to TRBD2. CDR1 and CDR2 (germline): MGHDK, SYGVNS. This CDR3 spans 15 amino acids. Trimming removed 4 bases from V and 6 bases from J; junction bases left unmatched: 4. This chain's CDR3 is CASSVGTSGKDTQYF. The CDR3 coding sequence is TGTGCCAGCAGTGTCGGGACTAGCGGGAAGGATACGCAGTATTTT.

The V and J genes are TRBV5-1 and TRBJ2-5; D is undetermined. Germline V CDR1 and CDR2: SGHRS, YFSETQ. V lost 0 bases and J 4 bases, leaving 19 bases between the germline ends. CDR3 length: 17 residues. CDR3 residues: CASSLGVLVAERETQYF. The CDR3 nucleotides read TGCGCCAGCAGCTTGGGAGTTTTGGTGGCGGAGAGAGAGACCCAGTACTTC.

J is TRBJ2-3 and V is TRBV10-3; 8 bases agree with TRBD1. The J segment lost 1 base and the V segment lost 7 bases, leaving 4 bases of the junction unmatched. The CDR3 covers 14 residues. In germline, CDR1 is ENHRY, CDR2 SYGVKD. The CDR3 DNA reads TGTGCCATCAATCCAGGGGGCCGCACAGATACGCAGTATTTT. This gives the protein CAINPGGRTDTQYF.

About this clone: An end of the junction differs from the germline gene, which may be a read error. J is TRBJ2-2 and V is TRBV7-7, with 8 bases matching TRBD1. Germline CDR1 reads SSHAT; CDR2 reads FNYEAQ (reference sequence). CDR3 size: 13 residues. CDR3 sequence: CASSLQGAGELFF. The CDR3 nucleotides are TGTGCTAGCAGTTTACAGGGGGCCGGGGAGCTGTTTTTT.

This clone was counted a single time. The gene calls are TRBV21-1 and TRBJ2-7. TRBV21-1 is given as a pseudogene. The CDR3 spans 14 residues. The CDR3 sequence is CASSKVRGVYEQYF. Here the CDR3 DNA reads TGTGCCAGCAGCAAAGTCCGAGGGGTCTACGAGCAGTACTTC.

The chain couples TRBV7-6 to TRBJ2-2, with D uncertain. Per the germline V gene, CDR1 is SGHVS and CDR2 is FNYEAQ. V lost 5 bases, J lost 1 base, and 8 bases lay in between. CDR3 size: 14 residues. CDR3 in amino acids: CASSVLGNTGELFF. Written as DNA, the CDR3 is TGTGCCAGCAGCGTGCTCGGGAACACCGGGGAGCTGTTTTTT. The variable domain in full, completed from reference TRBV7-6 and TRBJ2-2, reads GAGVSQSPRYKVTKRGQDVALRCDPISGHVSLYWYRQALGQGPEFLTYFNYEAQQDKSGLPNDRFSAERPEGSISTLTIQRTEQRDSAMYRCASSVLGNTGELFFGEGSRLTVL.

CDR3 amino acids: CASSGTYEQYF. For the CDR3, the DNA is TGTGCCAGCAGCGGCACCTACGAGCAGTACTTC. The chain combines TRBV11-3 with TRBJ2-7; D is unresolved. Germline CDR1 is SGHNT and CDR2 is YENEEA. The V end lost 5 bases, the J end lost 2 bases, and 4 bases lay between the germline ends. This CDR3 is 11 amino acids long. Supplemented by reference TRBV11-3 and TRBJ2-7, the full variable domain reads EAGVVQSPRYKIIEKKQPVAFWCNPISGHNTLYWYLQNLGQGPELLIRYENEEAVDDSQLPKDRFSAERLKGVDSTLKIQPAELGDSAVYLCASSGTYEQYFGPGTRLTVT.

The chain joins TRBV9 to TRBJ2-3, with D uncertain. Between the trimmed V and J ends, which lost 1 base and 2 bases, there was a span of 11 bases. CDR1 is SGDLS, CDR2 YYNGEE, per germline. CDR3 size: 15 residues. The CDR3 is CASSVLDVVTDTQYF. CDR3 coding DNA: TGTGCCAGCAGCGTACTAGACGTCGTCACAGATACGCAGTATTTT.

The count of this clone is one. V and J are TRBV9 and TRBJ2-2; D not certain. Germline loops: CDR1 SGDLS, CDR2 YYNGEE. V was clipped by 0 bases and J by 4 bases, with 13 bases between them. The CDR3 loop spans 16 amino acids. This chain's CDR3 is CASSVEGAVVTGELFF. The CDR3 region has the DNA TGTGCCAGCAGCGTAGAAGGTGCGGTCGTCACCGGGGAGCTGTTTTTT.

This clone showed up just a few times. The chain joins TRBV11-3 to TRBJ2-6; no clear D gene. The CDR3 has 15 residues. From germline, CDR1 is SGHNT and CDR2 YENEEA. Trimming pared 0 bases from V and 0 bases from J, leaving 3 bases between. CDR3 loop: CASSLEASGANVLTF. CDR3 nucleotide sequence: TGTGCCAGCAGCTTAGAGGCCTCTGGGGCCAACGTCCTGACTTTC. The whole variable domain, filled in from reference TRBV11-3 and TRBJ2-6, reads EAGVVQSPRYKIIEKKQPVAFWCNPISGHNTLYWYLQNLGQGPELLIRYENEEAVDDSQLPKDRFSAERLKGVDSTLKIQPAELGDSAVYLCASSLEASGANVLTFGAGSRLTVL.

This clone was observed a handful of times. This chain links TRBV30 with TRBJ1-1; no definite D call. The CDR3 covers 15 residues. Trimming removed 0 bases at V and 3 bases at J, with 14 bases between. Germline CDR1 reads GTSNPN; CDR2 reads SVGIG (reference sequence). Here the CDR3 DNA reads TGTGCCTGGAGTGTAGGTAGGGTAACGCACACTGAAGCTTTCTTT. Translated, it gives CAWSVGRVTHTEAFF.

The chain joins TRBV11-3 to TRBJ2-1; 9 bases match TRBD2. The CDR3 is made up of 16 amino acids. Germline CDR1 reads SGHNT; CDR2 reads YENEEA. V gave up 1 base and J gave up 2 bases; unmatched junction bases: 3. This CDR3 reads CASSLVLAGAYNEQFF. Here the CDR3 DNA reads TGTGCCAGCAGCTTAGTACTAGCGGGTGCCTACAATGAGCAGTTCTTC. The full variable domain, with the rest looked up from reference TRBV11-3 and TRBJ2-1, is EAGVVQSPRYKIIEKKQPVAFWCNPISGHNTLYWYLQNLGQGPELLIRYENEEAVDDSQLPKDRFSAERLKGVDSTLKIQPAELGDSAVYLCASSLVLAGAYNEQFFGPGTRLTVL.

The genes are TRBV28 and TRBJ2-7, with 7 bases identical to TRBD2. V shed 10 bases, J shed 7 bases, and the junction held 7 bases outside the gene matches. The CDR3 runs to 11 residues. Looked up from germline, CDR1 is MDHEN and CDR2 is SYDVKM. CDR3 residues: CATGGTREQYF. CDR3 sequence (DNA): TGTGCCACCGGGGGGACCAGGGAGCAGTACTTC.

The genes are TRBV5-1 and TRBJ2-7, with 11 bases aligning to TRBD2. Trimming took 3 bases from V and 5 from J; bases not matched to a gene: 7. The CDR3 extends over 15 amino acids. Germline values: CDR1 SGHRS, CDR2 YFSETQ. DNA for the CDR3: TGCGCCAGCAGCTCATTAGCGGGAGGGCCGCACGAGCAGTACTTC. Protein product: CASSSLAGGPHEQYF.

The V call is TRBV7-2, the J call TRBJ1-2; maybe TRBD1 (5 bases). The CDR3 length is 15 residues. V dropped 2 bases and J dropped 4 bases, with 14 bases sitting between them. Germline V CDR1 and CDR2: SGHTA, FQGNSA. CDR3 sequence reads: CASSLLIRTIYGYTF. The CDR3 nucleotides are TGTGCCAGCAGCTTATTAATACGGACAATCTATGGCTACACCTTC.